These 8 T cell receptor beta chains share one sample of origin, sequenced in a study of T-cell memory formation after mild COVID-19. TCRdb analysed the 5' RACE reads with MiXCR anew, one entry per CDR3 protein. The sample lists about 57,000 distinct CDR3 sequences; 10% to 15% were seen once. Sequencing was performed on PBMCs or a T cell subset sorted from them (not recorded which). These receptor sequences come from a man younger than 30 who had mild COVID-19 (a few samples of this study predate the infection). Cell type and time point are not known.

The CDR3 bases are TGTGCCAGCAGCTTAACGGGGGGGCGAAACATTCAGTACTTC. It yields the protein CASSLTGGRNIQYF. The rearrangement joins TRBV7-3 to TRBJ2-4; a possible D gene is TRBD2 (7 bases). The germline V gene encodes CDR1 SGHTA and CDR2 FQGTGA. The CDR3 totals 14 residues. The V gene lost 0 bases and the J gene lost 6 bases, with 9 bases spanning the gap. Full variable domain (missing parts from reference TRBV7-3 and TRBJ2-4): GAGVSQTPSNKVTEKGKYVELRCDPISGHTALYWYRQSLGQGPEFLIYFQGTGAADDSGLPNDRFFAVRPEGSVSTLKIQRTERGDSAVYLCASSLTGGRNIQYFGAGTRLSVL.

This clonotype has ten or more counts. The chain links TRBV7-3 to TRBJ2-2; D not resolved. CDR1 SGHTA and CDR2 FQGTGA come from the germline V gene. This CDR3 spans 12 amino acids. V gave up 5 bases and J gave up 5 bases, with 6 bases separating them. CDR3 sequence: CASSTRTGELFF. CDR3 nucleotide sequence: TGTGCCAGCAGCACAAGGACCGGGGAGCTGTTTTTT.

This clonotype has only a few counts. The CDR3, as DNA: TGCAGTGCCACAGTGCAAGGAGGAGGGGGGGCAGATACGCAGTATTTT. Its translation: CSATVQGGGGADTQYF. The V gene is TRBV20-1, the J gene TRBJ2-3, with a possible D match to TRBD2 (7 bases). Germline CDR1 DFQATT, CDR2 SNEGSKA (reference sequence). Trimming stripped 6 bases from V and 4 bases from J, with 23 bases between. This CDR3 spans 16 amino acids.

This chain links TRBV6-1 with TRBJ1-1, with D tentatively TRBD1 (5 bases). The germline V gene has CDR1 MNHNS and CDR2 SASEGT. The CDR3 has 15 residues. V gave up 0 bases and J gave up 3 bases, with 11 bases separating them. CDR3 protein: CASSEAAGHYTEAFF. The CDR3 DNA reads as TGTGCCAGCAGTGAAGCGGCAGGGCATTACACTGAAGCTTTCTTT.

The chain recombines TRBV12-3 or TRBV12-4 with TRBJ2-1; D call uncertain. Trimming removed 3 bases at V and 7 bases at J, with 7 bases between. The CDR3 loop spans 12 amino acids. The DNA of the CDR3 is TGTGCCAGCAGTTTGGGCCATAATGAGCAGTTCTTC. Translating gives CASSLGHNEQFF.

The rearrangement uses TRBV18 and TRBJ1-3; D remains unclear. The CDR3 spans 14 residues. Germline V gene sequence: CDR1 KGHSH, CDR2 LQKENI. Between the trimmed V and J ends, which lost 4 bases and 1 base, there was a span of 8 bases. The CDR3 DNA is TGTGCCAGCTCACGTGAGACATCTGGAAACACCATATATTTT. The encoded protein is CASSRETSGNTIYF.

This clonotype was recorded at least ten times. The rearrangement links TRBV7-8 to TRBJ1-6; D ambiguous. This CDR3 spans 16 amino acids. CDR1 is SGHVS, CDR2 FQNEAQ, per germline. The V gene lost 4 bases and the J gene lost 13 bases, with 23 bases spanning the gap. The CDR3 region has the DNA TGTGCCAGCAGCTCCCAAAATTACCGGGCAACGGGGCCCCTCCACTTT. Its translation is CASSSQNYRATGPLHF.

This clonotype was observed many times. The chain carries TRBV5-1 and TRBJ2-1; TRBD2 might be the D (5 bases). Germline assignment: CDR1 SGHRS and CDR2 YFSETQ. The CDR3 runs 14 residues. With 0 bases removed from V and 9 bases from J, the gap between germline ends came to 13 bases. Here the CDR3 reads CASSLGPFAGEQFF. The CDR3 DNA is TGCGCCAGCAGCTTGGGTCCTTTCGCGGGTGAGCAGTTCTTC.